A selection of T cell receptor beta chains follows, all from one sample in a study of vaccination effects on CD4 cells after COVID-19. These receptors lack a known antigen. Some clones are missing from TCRdb's copy, which holds only in-frame ones; the method was immunoSEQ multiplex PCR. This sample has approximately 47,000 clones, with just over 70% found just once. This sample comprised CD4+ T cells from PBMCs cultured without peptide, obtained after COVID-19 vaccination. The receptors shown here come from a human donor who received a COVID-19 vaccine. Both conserved end residues are part of each CDR3. Each record gives: D gene, J gene, V gene, clone size, CDR3 DNA, CDR3 protein. The D gene is left open where the match is weak. Rows give clone size only sometimes, using once, few, many, or a class for an expanded clone.

- TRBJ2-1 TRBV12-3/TRBV12-4 few TGTGCCAGTAAATTCGGGAATGAGCAGTTCTTC CASKFGNEQFF
TRBD2 TRBJ2-3 TRBV11-2 - TGTGCCAGCAGCTTACGGACTAGTCCAGATACGCAGTATTTT CASSLRTSPDTQYF
- TRBJ2-7 TRBV2 - TGTGCCAGCAGTGATCACCTCCTAGGGCAGTACTTC CASSDHLLGQYF
- TRBJ2-1 TRBV5-1 - TGCGCCAGCAGCCTCCATGCGGAGGGGAATGAGCAGTTCTTC CASSLHAEGNEQFF
- TRBJ1-5 TRBV6-6 - TGTGCCAGCAGTTACTCGCGAACCATTAGCAATCAGCCCCAGCATTTT CASSYSRTISNQPQHF
- TRBJ2-5 TRBV3-1/TRBV3-2 - TGTGCCAGCAGCCCGACTGCGAAGGTGGAGACCCAGTACTTC CASSPTAKVETQYF
- TRBJ1-1 TRBV5-4 - TGTGCCAGCAGCTTGGGGGGTTCGGACACTGAAGCTTTCTTT CASSLGGSDTEAFF
- TRBJ1-6 TRBV7-2 - TGTGCCAGCAGCTTAATGCCGGATAATTCACCCCTCCACTTT CASSLMPDNSPLHF
- TRBJ2-3 TRBV9 - TGTGCCAGCAGCGTAGGTCGGACAGATACGCAGTATTTT CASSVGRTDTQYF
- TRBJ2-6 TRBV30 once TGTGCCTGGAGTGTATTTGCCTCTGGGGCCAACGTCCTGACTTTC CAWSVFASGANVLTF
TRBD1 TRBJ1-4 TRBV10-3 - TGTGCCATCAGTGTTGGGACAGGGGCTAATGAAAAACTGTTTTTT CAISVGTGANEKLFF
- TRBJ2-7 TRBV6-5 - TGTGCCAGCAGCCGATATAGGGGGGGCGAGCAGTACTTC CASSRYRGGEQYF
- TRBJ2-2 TRBV11-2 - TGTGCCAGCAGCTTAGGGGGGTGGGCGGTGAACACCGGGGAGCTGTTTTTT CASSLGGWAVNTGELFF
- TRBJ2-5 TRBV5-4 - TGTGCCAGCAGCTTACCTAGTAGGGAGACCCAGTACTTC CASSLPSRETQYF
- TRBJ2-7 TRBV11-2 - TGTGCCAGCAGGGATCTTAAAGGGAGGCCATACGAGCAGTACTTC CASRDLKGRPYEQYF
TRBD1 TRBJ1-2 TRBV4-1 - TGCGCCAGCACAAGGGACAGGGGGCAAGCTAACTATGGCTACACCTTC CASTRDRGQANYGYTF
TRBD1 TRBJ1-5 TRBV6-5 - TGTGCCAGCACCTCAGGGACAGGGATTGAGCCCCAGCATTTT CASTSGTGIEPQHF
- TRBJ1-6 TRBV2 - TGTGCCAGCAGTGATATAACAGTGAATTCACCCCTCCACTTT CASSDITVNSPLHF
- TRBJ2-1 TRBV2 - TGTGCCAGCAGTGAAATTCGGGCGTCCACCTACAATGAGCAGTTCTTC CASSEIRASTYNEQFF
- TRBJ2-7 TRBV5-1 - TGCGCCAGCAGCTTGGCTGACTTCAGCTCCTACGAGCAGTACTTC CASSLADFSSYEQYF
- TRBJ1-2 TRBV5-8 - TGTGCCAGCAGCTTGGCCCAAGTTTATAGTACCTTC CASSLAQVYSTF
- TRBJ2-1 TRBV14 - TGTGCCAGCAGCCAAGACTTTTCGGACAATGAGCAGTTCTTC CASSQDFSDNEQFF
TRBD2 TRBJ2-7 TRBV4-1 - TGCGCCAGCAGCCACAACCCCCTCCAGCGGGAGGGCGGCGAGCAGTACTTC CASSHNPLQREGGEQYF
- TRBJ1-5 TRBV28 few TGTGCCAGCAGGTTTGAAAATCAGCCCCAGCATTTT CASRFENQPQHF
- TRBJ2-7 TRBV28 - TGTGCCAGCAGTACTCTCATGACGGGCGAGCAGTACTTC CASSTLMTGEQYF
- TRBJ1-5 TRBV3-1/TRBV3-2 - TGTGCCAGCACATCGGGAAATCAGCCCCAGCATTTT CASTSGNQPQHF
- TRBJ1-1 TRBV3-1/TRBV3-2 - TGTGCCAGCAGCTACGGGACGGCTGAGGGCGGGAAAGCTTTCTTT CASSYGTAEGGKAFF
TRBD1 TRBJ1-6 TRBV6-5 - TGTGCCAGCAGTCCAACTCCAGGGGGGGAATCACCCCTCCACTTT CASSPTPGGESPLHF
- TRBJ2-5 TRBV3-1/TRBV3-2 - TGTGCCAGCCTTTTAGGGGGGGAAGAGACCCAGTACTTC CASLLGGEETQYF
- TRBJ1-1 TRBV28 - TGTGCCAGCAGGGTCTCGATGAACACTGAAGCTTTCTTT CASRVSMNTEAFF
- TRBJ2-6 TRBV4-1 - TGCGCCAGCAGCCAAGATTTTGAGGGTGCTGGGGCCAACGTCCTGACTTTC CASSQDFEGAGANVLTF
TRBD1 TRBJ2-7 TRBV30 - TGTGCCTGGAGTGTACGGGGACAGTTGACCTACGAGCAGTACTTC CAWSVRGQLTYEQYF
- TRBJ1-1 TRBV3-1/TRBV3-2 few TGTGCCAGCAGCTTCAGGGAAGGGGACACTGAAGCTTTCTTT CASSFREGDTEAFF
- TRBJ2-7 TRBV27 - TGTGCCAGCAGTTCTCTCTCCGCTTCCTACGAGCAGTACTTC CASSSLSASYEQYF
TRBD1 TRBJ1-1 TRBV18 - TGTGCCAGCTTCCTAACAGGGGCGAACACTGAAGCTTTCTTT CASFLTGANTEAFF
TRBD1 TRBJ2-2 TRBV9 - TGTGCCAGCAGCGAAGGGACAGGGCGGAACACCGGGGAGCTGTTTTTT CASSEGTGRNTGELFF
- TRBJ2-7 TRBV20-1 - TGCAGTGCAAAACAGGGCTACGAGCAGTACTTC CSAKQGYEQYF
TRBD1 TRBJ2-3 TRBV24-1 - TGTGCCACCAGTGATTCCCCGGGACAGGGGGACACAGATACGCAGTATTTT CATSDSPGQGDTDTQYF
- TRBJ2-5 TRBV2 - TGTGCCAGCAGTGTGCAGTCAACTAGGGAGACCCAGTACTTC CASSVQSTRETQYF
- TRBJ1-3 TRBV11-2 once TGTGCCAGCAGCTTATTGGGGACGCCGTCTGGAAACACCATATATTTT CASSLLGTPSGNTIYF
- TRBJ1-5 TRBV30 - TGTGCCTGGAGTACAACAGGGATCAATCAGCCCCAGCATTTT CAWSTTGINQPQHF
- TRBJ2-3 TRBV5-4 - TGTGCCAGCAGGGGGGACCCTAGCACAGATACGCAGTATTTT CASRGDPSTDTQYF
TRBD2 TRBJ2-7 TRBV5-4 - TGTGCCAGCAGCCCCGGGACTAGCGGGAGGATCGTTTACGAGCAGTACTTC CASSPGTSGRIVYEQYF
TRBD2 TRBJ2-7 TRBV5-4 - TGTGCCAGCAGCTTGGACGGGGGGAAAGGGTACGAGCAGTACTTC CASSLDGGKGYEQYF
- TRBJ2-7 TRBV30 - TGTGCCTGGAGTCGGGACGCGAGGAGGTCCGAGCAGTACTTC CAWSRDARRSEQYF
- TRBJ1-1 TRBV6-2/TRBV6-3 - TGTGCCAGCAGTACGTGGTCTGGCGCGAACACTGAAGCTTTCTTT CASSTWSGANTEAFF
TRBD2 TRBJ2-3 TRBV3-1/TRBV3-2 - TGTGCCAGCAGTCCGACTAGCGGAAGCACAGATACGCAGTATTTT CASSPTSGSTDTQYF
TRBD1 TRBJ2-3 TRBV2 - TGTGCCAGCAGCACCGGGACAGGCACAGATACGCAGTATTTT CASSTGTGTDTQYF
- TRBJ1-6 TRBV10-1 medium-sized TGCGCCAGCAGTGAGGCAGAGATGCGTTCACCCCTCCACTTT CASSEAEMRSPLHF
- TRBJ2-3 TRBV7-2 - TGTGCCAGCAGCTTAGATCCGGCGTCCCTTACAGATACGCAGTATTTT CASSLDPASLTDTQYF
- TRBJ2-7 TRBV21-1 - TGTGCCAGCAGCAAAGGGGGGGACATCCACGAGCAGTACTTC CASSKGGDIHEQYF
TRBD2 TRBJ2-3 TRBV5-1 - TGCGCCAGCAACCGAGGGACTAGCGGGAGCGCAGATACGCAGTATTTT CASNRGTSGSADTQYF
- TRBJ1-2 TRBV30 - TGTGCCTGGAGTGTAATACCGGTTCATGGCTACACCTTC CAWSVIPVHGYTF
TRBD1 TRBJ1-6 TRBV30 - TGTGCCTGGAGAGTCGAGGACAGGGTGAGTTCACCCCTCCACTTT CAWRVEDRVSSPLHF
- TRBJ1-1 TRBV27 - TGTGCCAGCAGCCTACGTATCATGAACACTGAAGCTTTCTTT CASSLRIMNTEAFF
- TRBJ1-5 TRBV6-1 few TGTGCCAGCAGTGAAGCTTATCGGCTAACCAATCAGCCCCAGCATTTT CASSEAYRLTNQPQHF
- TRBJ2-7 TRBV12-5 few TGTGCTAGTGCCCAGTTAGGGCGCTACGAGCAGTACTTC CASAQLGRYEQYF